Listed here are 4 T cell receptor beta chains from one sample, sequenced in a study of cytotoxic CD8 clonotypes in ibrutinib-treated CLL. Measured with immunoSEQ multiplex PCR; TCRdb has only the in-frame clones, and not every one. The sample comprises almost 250,000 clones, under 80% of which are singletons, and about 16% rests with the top ten. Sequencing was performed on PBMCs, taken after 24 months of ibrutinib treatment. The receptor set was obtained from a human donor with chronic lymphocytic leukemia.

The gene calls are TRBV29-1 and TRBJ1-1, with D possibly being TRBD1 (6 bases). The CDR3 loop spans 14 amino acids. CDR1 and CDR2 (germline): SQVTM, ANQGSEA. Trimming left V 4 bases short and J 8 bases short, with 20 bases between. CDR3 bases: TGCAGCGTTGGACGGGTGGGGGCCATCACAGAAGCTTTCTTT. As protein: CSVGRVGAITEAFF.

The rearrangement links TRBV27 to TRBJ2-1, with TRBD2 identical over 7 bases. Germline CDR1 is MNHEY and CDR2 is SMNVEV (reference sequence). The CDR3 consists of 12 residues. With V trimmed by 2 bases and J by 10 bases, 2 bases remained unmatched. In DNA form, the CDR3 reads TGTGCCAGCAGTTTACGCGGGAGCGAGCAGTTCTTC. Residues: CASSLRGSEQFF.

This chain links TRBV9 with TRBJ2-5; weak D call: TRBD2 (6 bases). The germline V gene encodes CDR1 SGDLS and CDR2 YYNGEE. V gave up 3 bases and J gave up 1 base, with 16 bases separating them. The CDR3 extends over 16 amino acids. The CDR3 DNA sequence: TGTGCCAGCAGCGCTCAGCTTTATAGCGGCCAAGAGACCCAGTACTTC. Translated: CASSAQLYSGQETQYF.

The sample holds one count of this clone. The chain couples TRBV5-4 to TRBJ1-3; D gene unclear. Trimming removed 4 bases at V and 0 bases at J, with 11 bases between. CDR3 length: 15 amino acids. Germline values: CDR1 SGHNT, CDR2 YYREEE (reference sequence). The CDR3 loop is CASSQDLGSGNTIYF. The CDR3 DNA follows: TGTGCCAGCAGCCAGGACCTGGGCTCTGGAAACACCATATATTTT.